This T cell receptor beta chain was recorded in a study of T cells in Graves' hyperthyroidism and ophthalmopathy. General study results and limits: Ophthalmopathy was model-predicted a median about 6.9 months pre-onset. Most expanded thyroid clonotypes above 0.001 also appeared in blood.

There are many counts of this clonotype. Its antigen is currently unknown. This CDR3 has 17 residues. CDR1 is SGHAT, CDR2 FQNNGV, per germline. V was clipped by 3 bases and J by 0 bases; unmatched bases: 10. Diagnostic assessment was based on clinical symptoms, serum thyroxine and TRAb, thyroid ultrasound and orbital computed tomography. PBMCs were obtained from roughly 10 ml fresh peripheral blood. Amplified TCR beta CDR3 regions derived from RNA transcripts. RT-PCR in the first round (using the HTBI primer set) targeted the TCR CDR3. TCRdb analysed the multiplex PCR reads with MiXCR anew, one entry per CDR3 protein. The sample has 450,000 to 650,000 distinct CDR3 sequences, more than 15% seen once.

The clonotype originates from a young woman with Graves' ophthalmopathy. Specimen: blood. V usage is TRBV11-2 and J usage is TRBJ1-1; TRBD1 matches at 7 bases. The CDR3 DNA reads as TGTGCCAGCAGCTTTAGGGGGCAGGGCTTCATGAACACTGAAGCTTTCTTT. Residues: CASSFRGQGFMNTEAFF.